These 31 T cell receptor beta chains originate from one sample sequenced in a study of T cell responses to AZD1222 COVID-19 vaccine. Clones were read by immunoSEQ multiplex PCR, and TCRdb kept only the in-frame ones, dropping some. The sample yields around 200,000 clones, 80% to 90% seen once. The specimen was peripheral blood, collected on day 0 of AZD1222 vaccination. The receptors were sampled from an adult in good health.

The chain combines TRBV5-1 with TRBJ2-2, with 10 bases identical to TRBD1. CDR1 is SGHRS, CDR2 YFSETQ, per germline. Losses at the gene ends were 5 bases for V and 3 bases for J; bases not matched to a gene: 4. This CDR3 has 15 residues. CDR3 in amino acids: CASSRDRGDTGELFF. For the CDR3, the DNA is TGCGCCAGCAGTAGGGACAGGGGAGACACCGGGGAGCTGTTTTTT.

The chain is built from TRBV19 and TRBJ1-6; tentatively, D is TRBD1 (5 bases). Germline CDR1 and CDR2: LNHDA and SQIVND (reference sequence). V lost 6 bases, J lost 1 base, and 10 bases lay in between. This CDR3 contains 15 residues. Here the CDR3 DNA reads TGTGCCAGTAGCCGGGGGAGGTCCTATAATTCACCCCTCCACTTT. Its translation is CASSRGRSYNSPLHF.

The V and J genes are TRBV7-8 and TRBJ1-2; D perhaps matches TRBD1 (5 bases). Trimming pared 5 bases from V and 4 bases from J, leaving 11 bases between. CDR3 length equals 13 residues. CDR1 SGHVS and CDR2 FQNEAQ come from the germline V gene. CDR3 protein: CASSLAQGYGYTF. In nucleotides, the CDR3 is TGTGCCAGCAGCCTCGCGCAGGGCTATGGCTACACCTTC.

The rearrangement uses TRBV11-2 and TRBJ1-4; D is perhaps TRBD1 (5 bases). Germline assignment: CDR1 SGHAT and CDR2 FQNNGV. V lost 5 bases and J 7 bases, leaving 20 bases between the germline ends. The CDR3 runs to 16 residues. CDR3 residues: CASSAAPRNGGEKLFF. The CDR3 nucleotides read TGTGCCAGCAGCGCAGCTCCCAGGAATGGGGGTGAAAAACTGTTTTTT.

The chain carries TRBV7-2 and TRBJ2-7, with TRBD1 identical over 11 bases. Trimming at V came to 5 bases and at J to 4 bases, leaving 7 bases not matched to a gene. This CDR3 spans 15 amino acids. Germline assignment: CDR1 SGHTA and CDR2 FQGNSA. The CDR3 DNA follows: TGTGCCAGCAGCGGTCTGGGACAGGGGGAATACGAGCAGTACTTC. This sequence encodes CASSGLGQGEYEQYF.

The rearrangement links TRBV27 to TRBJ2-3; D may be TRBD2 (6 bases). Germline V gene lookup returns CDR1 MNHEY and CDR2 SMNVEV (reference sequence). CDR3 length: 12 residues. The germline V and J ends were trimmed by 2 bases and 10 bases, with 10 bases remaining between them. For the CDR3, the DNA is TGTGCCAGCAGTTTACTCGGGACTCCGCAGTATTTT. Amino acids: CASSLLGTPQYF.

The CDR3 loop reads CATSRDEGPGTEAFF. The CDR3 DNA reads as TGTGCCACCAGCAGAGATGAAGGCCCAGGGACTGAAGCTTTCTTT. This sequence joins TRBV15 and TRBJ1-1; D may be TRBD1 (5 bases). The CDR3 is 15 residues long. Trimming took off 0 bases at V and 5 bases at J, with 13 bases between the two ends. CDR1 is LNHNV and CDR2 is YYDKDF in the germline V gene (reference sequence).

The chain couples TRBV6-6 to TRBJ2-7, with D perhaps matching TRBD1 or TRBD2 (6 bases each). CDR1 MNHNY and CDR2 SVGAGI come from the germline V gene (reference sequence). The CDR3 runs 14 residues. Trimming took 6 bases from V and 2 from J, leaving 14 bases between them. CDR3 sequence (DNA): TGTGCCAGCAGGGGGGGCCCACCTCCCTACGAGCAGTACTTC. It specifies CASRGGPPPYEQYF.

This chain joins TRBV18 and TRBJ1-6; TRBD1 agrees at 9 bases. The CDR3 totals 15 residues. CDR1 and CDR2 (germline): KGHSH, LQKENI. V lost 4 bases to trimming and J lost 8 bases; unmatched junction nucleotides: 6. As DNA, the CDR3 is TGTGCCAGCTCACACCGGGACAGGGCTGATTCACCCCTCCACTTT. Translating gives CASSHRDRADSPLHF.

The chain links TRBV7-9 to TRBJ1-5; D unresolved. Trimming took off 7 bases at V and 3 bases at J, with 7 bases between the two ends. This CDR3 spans 12 amino acids. The germline V gene encodes CDR1 SEHNR and CDR2 FQNEAQ (reference sequence). The chain's CDR3 is CASILFNQPQHF. The DNA of the CDR3 is TGTGCCAGCATCCTTTTCAATCAGCCCCAGCATTTT.

V usage is TRBV10-3 and J usage is TRBJ1-1, with a tentative D call TRBD1 (5 bases). CDR1 and CDR2 (germline): ENHRY, SYGVKD. The length of the CDR3 is 14 residues. V was clipped by 4 bases and J by 1 base, with 10 bases between them. CDR3 in amino acids: CAISGTGPNTEAFF. In nucleotides, the CDR3 is TGTGCCATCAGTGGAACAGGACCGAACACTGAAGCTTTCTTT.

This clone has just a few counts. The rearrangement links TRBV6-4 to TRBJ1-1; no definite D call. In germline, CDR1 is MRHNA, CDR2 SNTAGT. The CDR3 has 13 amino acids. V dropped 3 bases and J dropped 1 base, with 6 bases sitting between them. CDR3 nucleotide sequence: TGTGCCAGCAGTGAAAGTGAGAACACTGAAGCTTTCTTT. Translated: CASSESENTEAFF.

V is TRBV2 and J is TRBJ2-6; TRBD1 aligns across 9 bases. The V segment lost 6 bases and the J segment 1 base; nucleotides outside the gene matches: 4. This CDR3 comprises 16 residues. Per the germline V gene, CDR1 is SNHLY and CDR2 is FYNNEI. The CDR3 DNA reads as TGTGCCAGCAGGGCGGACAGGGGATCTGGGGCCAACGTCCTGACTTTC. Protein product: CASRADRGSGANVLTF. The complete variable domain, with remaining parts taken from reference TRBV2 and TRBJ2-6, reads EPEVTQTPSHQVTQMGQEVILRCVPISNHLYFYWYRQILGQKVEFLVSFYNNEISEKSEIFDDQFSVERPDGSNFTLKIRSTKLEDSAMYFCASRADRGSGANVLTFGAGSRLTVL.

This chain uses TRBV21-1 with TRBJ1-1. TRBV21-1 is a known pseudogene. This CDR3 has 15 residues. Here the CDR3 reads CASSKSRARNTEAFF. The CDR3 nucleotides are TGTGCCAGCAGCAAGAGCCGGGCGAGGAACACTGAAGCTTTCTTT.

V and J are TRBV28 and TRBJ1-5; TRBD1 is a possible D gene (6 bases). Trimming shortened V by 6 bases and J by 3 bases, and 12 bases separated the two germline ends. The CDR3 contains 14 residues. Germline loops: CDR1 MDHEN, CDR2 SYDVKM. CDR3 nucleotides: TGTGCCAGCAGCCAGGACAGTTACAATCAGCCCCAGCATTTT. Translation: CASSQDSYNQPQHF.

The rearrangement links TRBV4-2 to TRBJ2-3; D might be TRBD2 (6 bases). The CDR3 is 17 amino acids. The V end lost 1 base, the J end lost 0 bases, and 14 bases lay between the germline ends. The germline CDR1 and CDR2 sequences are LGHNA and YNFKEQ. The CDR3 DNA is TGTGCCAGCAGCCAAGGGGTCGCGGGGTCCAGCACAGATACGCAGTATTTT. Protein product: CASSQGVAGSSTDTQYF.

The CDR3 sequence: CATAGGPHEQFF. In nucleotides, the CDR3 is TGTGCCACTGCGGGAGGGCCCCATGAGCAGTTCTTC. The chain joins TRBV6-5 to TRBJ2-1, with 9 bases aligning to TRBD2. The CDR3 consists of 12 residues. CDR1 and CDR2 (germline): MNHEY, SVGAGI. The J segment lost 8 bases and the V segment lost 10 bases, leaving 6 bases of the junction unmatched.

The chain employs TRBV7-9 and TRBJ2-7; 7 bases are a match to TRBD2. The CDR3 extends over 16 amino acids. Trimming cost V 2 bases and J 2 bases; bases outside gene matches: 9. CDR1 is SEHNR and CDR2 is FQNEAQ in the germline V gene (reference sequence). Here the CDR3 reads CASSLLGGEGPYEQYF. The CDR3 nucleotides are TGTGCCAGCAGCTTACTAGGCGGGGAGGGGCCCTACGAGCAGTACTTC.

This chain connects TRBV5-4 to TRBJ2-1; 7 bases match TRBD1. Trimming at V came to 2 bases and at J to 4 bases, leaving 6 bases not matched to a gene. The V gene's germline CDR1 is SGHNT and CDR2 YYREEE (reference sequence). The CDR3 runs 15 residues. DNA for the CDR3: TGTGCCAGCAGCTTCAAGGGGGCGAATTACAATGAGCAGTTCTTC. Encoded protein: CASSFKGANYNEQFF. Supplemented by reference TRBV5-4 and TRBJ2-1, the full variable domain reads ETGVTQSPTHLIKTRGQQVTLRCSSQSGHNTVSWYQQALGQGPQFIFQYYREEENGRGNFPPRFSGLQFPNYSSELNVNALELDDSALYLCASSFKGANYNEQFFGPGTRLTVL.

This rearrangement joins TRBV5-1 to TRBJ1-2; 9 bases agree with TRBD1. The CDR3 contains 15 residues. V lost 6 bases to trimming and J lost 7 bases; unmatched junction nucleotides: 13. The germline V gene encodes CDR1 SGHRS and CDR2 YFSETQ. CDR3 region: CASTPGTGRRPGYTF. DNA of the CDR3: TGCGCCAGCACTCCCGGGACAGGGAGGAGGCCTGGCTACACCTTC.

The rearrangement links TRBV6-2 or TRBV6-3 to TRBJ1-5; tentative D call: TRBD1 (6 bases). The CDR3 is 15 amino acids. CDR1 is MNHEY and CDR2 is SVGEGT in the germline V gene. V lost 6 bases to trimming and J lost 4 bases, with 16 bases between them. CDR3 residues: CASSFGGAVNQPQHF. The CDR3 DNA is TGTGCCAGCAGCTTCGGGGGCGCCGTAAATCAGCCCCAGCATTTT.

The chain recombines TRBV6-5 with TRBJ1-1; a weak D match, TRBD1 (5 bases). Between the trimmed V and J ends, which lost 2 bases and 6 bases, there was a span of 10 bases. CDR1 is MNHEY, CDR2 SVGAGI, per germline. The CDR3 is made up of 13 amino acids. The CDR3 sequence is CASSYGGEAEAFF. The DNA for the CDR3 is TGTGCCAGCAGTTACGGGGGTGAAGCTGAAGCTTTCTTT.

This rearrangement joins TRBV7-9 to TRBJ1-2; D is perhaps TRBD1 (6 bases). The CDR3 sequence is 13 residues long. Between the trimmed V and J ends, which lost 5 bases and 7 bases, there was a span of 14 bases. In germline, CDR1 is SEHNR, CDR2 FQNEAQ (reference sequence). CDR3 nucleotide sequence: TGTGCCAGCAGCCCGACAGGCAGCCCTGGCTACACCTTC. This encodes CASSPTGSPGYTF.

The chain combines TRBV5-6 with TRBJ2-1; the D gene is possibly TRBD1 (6 bases). The CDR3 runs 17 residues. The germline V gene has CDR1 SGHDT and CDR2 YYEEEE. Deletions cut 0 bases from V and 1 base from J, with 14 bases between. CDR3 region: CASSLVLTGLSYNEQFF. The CDR3 bases are TGTGCCAGCAGCTTGGTCCTGACAGGTCTTTCCTACAATGAGCAGTTCTTC.

This chain uses TRBV9 with TRBJ1-2, with TRBD1 matching 8 bases. This CDR3 is 15 amino acids long. The V gene end was trimmed by 3 bases and the J gene end by 3 bases; junction bases not matched to a gene: 7. Per germline, CDR1 SGDLS and CDR2 YYNGEE. CDR3 protein: CASSAPTGAYYGYTF. CDR3 coding DNA: TGTGCCAGCAGCGCTCCGACAGGGGCTTACTATGGCTACACCTTC. Combining the CDR3 with reference TRBV9 and TRBJ1-2 gives the whole variable domain DSGVTQTPKHLITATGQRVTLRCSPRSGDLSVYWYQQSLDQGLQFLIQYYNGEERAKGNILERFSAQQFPDLHSELNLSSLELGDSALYFCASSAPTGAYYGYTFGSGTRLTVV.

The V gene is TRBV9, the J gene TRBJ1-6, with TRBD1 identical over 9 bases. The CDR3 runs to 17 residues. From germline, CDR1 is SGDLS and CDR2 YYNGEE. Germline trimming cut 3 bases from V and 0 bases from J; bases unmatched to any gene: 4. The CDR3 sequence: CASSGMTGGSYNSPLHF. CDR3 DNA: TGTGCCAGCAGCGGGATGACAGGGGGCTCCTATAATTCACCCCTCCACTTT. Full variable domain (outside the CDR3, taken from reference TRBV9 and TRBJ1-6): DSGVTQTPKHLITATGQRVTLRCSPRSGDLSVYWYQQSLDQGLQFLIQYYNGEERAKGNILERFSAQQFPDLHSELNLSSLELGDSALYFCASSGMTGGSYNSPLHFGNGTRLTVT.

The chain couples TRBV19 to TRBJ1-2, with TRBD1 as a possible D gene (5 bases). Trimming took 9 bases from V and 5 from J, leaving 13 bases between them. Germline CDR1 and CDR2: LNHDA and SQIVND (reference sequence). The CDR3 spans 12 residues. The chain's CDR3 is CASEQGQYGYTF. CDR3 DNA sequence: TGTGCCAGCGAGCAGGGTCAATATGGCTACACCTTC. Variable domain in full (rest from reference TRBV19 and TRBJ1-2): DGGITQSPKYLFRKEGQNVTLSCEQNLNHDAMYWYRQDPGQGLRLIYYSQIVNDFQKGDIAEGYSVSREKKESFPLTVTSAQKNPTAFYLCASEQGQYGYTFGSGTRLTVV.

The V call is TRBV5-1, the J call TRBJ1-2, with TRBD1 as a possible D gene (6 bases). Trimming cost V 3 bases and J 7 bases, with 25 bases left between them. In germline, CDR1 is SGHRS, CDR2 YFSETQ. The CDR3 is 17 residues long. CDR3 protein: CASSSPEVTGTVAGYTF. For the CDR3, the DNA is TGCGCCAGCAGCTCGCCTGAGGTTACAGGGACCGTCGCTGGCTACACCTTC.

The chain joins TRBV24-1 to TRBJ1-5; D gene uncertain. V was cut by 8 bases and J by 0 bases, with 13 bases left in between. CDR1 is KGHDR and CDR2 is SFDVKD in the germline V gene. The CDR3 spans 15 residues. The chain's CDR3 is CATIAGPYSNQPQHF. Here the CDR3 DNA reads TGTGCCACCATTGCAGGCCCTTATAGCAATCAGCCCCAGCATTTT.

This clone has just a few counts. In DNA form, the CDR3 reads TGTGCCAGCAGCCAAGCGTGGGGGAGCAATCAGCCCCAGCATTTT. Encoded protein: CASSQAWGSNQPQHF. The chain recombines TRBV3-1 (or the pseudogene TRBV3-2) with TRBJ1-5, with D perhaps matching TRBD1 (5 bases). CDR1 and CDR2 (germline): LGHDT, YNNKEL (reference sequence). Trimming removed 1 base at V and 1 base at J, with 8 bases between. The CDR3 is made up of 15 amino acids.

With respect to this clone: At one end the junction does not follow the germline gene, possibly because of a read error. The chain is built from TRBV5-1 and TRBJ1-4, with no clear D. This CDR3 spans 12 amino acids. Germline lookup yields CDR1 SGHRS and CDR2 YFSETQ. CDR3 bases: TGCACCAGCAGCTTGGGGAATGAAAAACTGTTTTTT. Translation gives CTSSLGNEKLFF. Full variable domain (rest looked up from reference TRBV5-1 and TRBJ1-4): KAGVTQTPRYLIKTRGQQVTLSCSPISGHRSVSWYQQTPGQGLQFLFEYFSETQRNKGNFPGRFSGRQFSNSRSEMNVSTLELGDSALYLCTSSLGNEKLFFGSGTQLSVL.